This T cell receptor beta chain came from a study of neurological immune-mediated disorders. Looking at the study overall: The study included around 35 multiple sclerosis patients, 31 relapsing-remitting and 3 secondary progressive. Findings and caveats of the study: The absence of shared CDR3 amino acid sequences among expanded clones across subjects suggests private repertoires in all groups. The multiple sclerosis repertoire cluster was not associated with any clinical or MRI feature, with the authors stating that larger cohorts are needed.

Germline-derived CDR1 and CDR2 are SEHNR and FQNEAQ (reference sequence). V lost 5 bases and J lost 1; bases outside the gene matches: 6. This CDR3 comprises 17 residues. The cDNA was synthesized by means of template-switch 5'RACE, which was carried out with 10-nucleotide random UMIs. TCRdb passed the 5' RACE reads through MiXCR, listing each CDR3 protein once. This table has tens of thousands of distinct CDR3 sequences, about 3% appearing once. This clonotype was counted many times. The target antigen is unknown. The origin of this receptor is a man between 35 and 55 years old with multiple sclerosis. The sample consisted of PBMCs. This chain connects TRBV7-9 to TRBJ2-1; 12 nucleotides line up with TRBD2. The CDR3 DNA follows: TGTGCCAGCAGCCCCCATCTAGCGGGGGGGTCCTACAATGAGCAGTTCTTC. Translation: CASSPHLAGGSYNEQFF.